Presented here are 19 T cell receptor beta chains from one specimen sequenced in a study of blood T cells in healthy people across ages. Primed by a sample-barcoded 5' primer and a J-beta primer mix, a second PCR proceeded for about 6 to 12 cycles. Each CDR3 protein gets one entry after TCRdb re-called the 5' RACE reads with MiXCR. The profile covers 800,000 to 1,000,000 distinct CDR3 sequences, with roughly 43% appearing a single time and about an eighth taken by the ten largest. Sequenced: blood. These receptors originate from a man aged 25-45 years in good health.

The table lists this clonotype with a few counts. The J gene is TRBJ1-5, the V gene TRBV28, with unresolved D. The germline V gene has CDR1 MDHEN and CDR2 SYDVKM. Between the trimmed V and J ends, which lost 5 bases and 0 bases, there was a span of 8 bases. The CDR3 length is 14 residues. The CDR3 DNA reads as TGTGCCAGCAGTGTGGACCTTAGCAATCAGCCCCAGCATTTT. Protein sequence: CASSVDLSNQPQHF.

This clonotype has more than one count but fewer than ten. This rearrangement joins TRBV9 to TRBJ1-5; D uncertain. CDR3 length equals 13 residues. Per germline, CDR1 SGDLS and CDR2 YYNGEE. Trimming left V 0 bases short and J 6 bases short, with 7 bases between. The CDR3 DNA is TGTGCCAGCAGCGTAGACCCCTCTCAGCCCCAGCATTTT. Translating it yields CASSVDPSQPQHF.

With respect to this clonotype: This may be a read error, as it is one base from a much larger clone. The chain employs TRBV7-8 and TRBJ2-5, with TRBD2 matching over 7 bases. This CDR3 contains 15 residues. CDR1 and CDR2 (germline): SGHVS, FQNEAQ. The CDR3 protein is CAGSLSGGGQETQYF. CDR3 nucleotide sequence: TGTGCCGGCAGCTTAAGTGGGGGGGGGCAAGAGACCCAGTACTTC.

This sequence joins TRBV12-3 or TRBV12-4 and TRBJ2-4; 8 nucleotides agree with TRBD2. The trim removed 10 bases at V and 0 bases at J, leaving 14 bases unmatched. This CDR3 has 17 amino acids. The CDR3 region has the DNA TGTGCCAACAGCTCCCGGGGGGGCGGAAAAGCCAAAAACATTCAGTACTTC. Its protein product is CANSSRGGGKAKNIQYF.

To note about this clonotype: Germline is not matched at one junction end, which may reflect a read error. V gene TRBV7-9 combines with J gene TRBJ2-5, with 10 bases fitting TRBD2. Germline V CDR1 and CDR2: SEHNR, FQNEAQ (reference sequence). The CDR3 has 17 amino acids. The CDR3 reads CASSLAGGPPLQETQYF. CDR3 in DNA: TGTGCCAGCAGTTTAGCGGGGGGCCCACCTCTCCAAGAGACCCAGTACTTC. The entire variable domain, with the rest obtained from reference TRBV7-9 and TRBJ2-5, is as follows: DTGVSQNPRHKITKRGQNVTFRCDPISEHNRLYWYRQTLGQGPEFLTYFQNEAQLEKSRLLSDRFSAERPKGSFSTLEIQRTEQGDSAMYLCASSLAGGPPLQETQYFGPGTRLLVL.

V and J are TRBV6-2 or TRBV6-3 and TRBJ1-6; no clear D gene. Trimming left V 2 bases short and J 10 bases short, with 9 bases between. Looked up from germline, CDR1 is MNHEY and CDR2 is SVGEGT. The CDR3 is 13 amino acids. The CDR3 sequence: CASSYEDPSPLHF. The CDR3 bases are TGTGCCAGCAGTTACGAAGACCCCTCACCCCTCCACTTT.

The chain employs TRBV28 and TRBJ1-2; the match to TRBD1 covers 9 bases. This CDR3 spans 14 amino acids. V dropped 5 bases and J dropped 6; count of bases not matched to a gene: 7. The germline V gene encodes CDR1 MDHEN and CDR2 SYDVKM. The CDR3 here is CASSPPTGGHGYTF. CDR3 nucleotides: TGTGCCAGCAGTCCCCCGACAGGGGGGCATGGCTACACCTTC.

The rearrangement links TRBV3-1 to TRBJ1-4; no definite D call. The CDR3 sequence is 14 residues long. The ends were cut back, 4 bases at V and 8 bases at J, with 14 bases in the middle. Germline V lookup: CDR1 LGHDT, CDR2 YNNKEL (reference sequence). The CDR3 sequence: CASSLTGPGEKLFF. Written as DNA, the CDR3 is TGTGCCAGCAGCCTCACCGGTCCTGGGGAAAAACTGTTTTTT. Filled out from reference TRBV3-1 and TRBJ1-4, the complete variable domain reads DTAVSQTPKYLVTQMGNDKSIKCEQNLGHDTMYWYKQDSKKFLKIMFSYNNKELIINETVPNRFSPKSPDKAHLNLHINSLELGDSAVYFCASSLTGPGEKLFFGSGTQLSVL.

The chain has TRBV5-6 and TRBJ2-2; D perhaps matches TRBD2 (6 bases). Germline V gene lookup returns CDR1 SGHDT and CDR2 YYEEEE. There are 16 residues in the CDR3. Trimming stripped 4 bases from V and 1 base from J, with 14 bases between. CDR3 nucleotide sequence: TGTGCCAGCAGCAACCGACAAGCGGGGAACACCGGGGAGCTGTTTTTT. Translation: CASSNRQAGNTGELFF.

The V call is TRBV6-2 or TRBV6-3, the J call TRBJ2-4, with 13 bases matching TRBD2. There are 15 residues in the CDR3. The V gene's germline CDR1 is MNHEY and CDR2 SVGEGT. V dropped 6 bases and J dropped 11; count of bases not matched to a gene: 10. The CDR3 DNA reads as TGTGCCAGCAGCCCAGCCGGGACTAGCGGGGTCGTTCAGTACTTC. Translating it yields CASSPAGTSGVVQYF.

The CDR3 here is CSGRAGDYEQYF. In DNA, the CDR3 is TGCAGCGGCAGGGCAGGGGACTACGAGCAGTACTTC. J is TRBJ2-7 and V is TRBV29-1; the D gene is possibly TRBD1 (6 bases). Trimming shortened V by 7 bases and J by 3 bases, and 13 bases separated the two germline ends. Germline loops: CDR1 SQVTM, CDR2 ANQGSEA. This CDR3 comprises 12 residues.

As DNA, the CDR3 is TGCGCCAGCAGCTTGCGGTTGCGGACAGCTGATTCACCCCTCCACTTT. Protein sequence: CASSLRLRTADSPLHF. The chain combines TRBV5-1 with TRBJ1-6, with D perhaps TRBD1 (6 bases). This CDR3 spans 16 amino acids. V was trimmed by 1 base and J by 8 bases, leaving 16 bases between them. Per germline, CDR1 SGHRS and CDR2 YFSETQ.

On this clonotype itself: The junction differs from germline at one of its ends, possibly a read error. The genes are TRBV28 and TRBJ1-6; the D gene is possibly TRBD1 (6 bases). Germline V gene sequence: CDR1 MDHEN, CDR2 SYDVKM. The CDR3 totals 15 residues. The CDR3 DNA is TGCGCCAGCAGCCAGGGGTCTGTGGGGAATTCACCCCTCCACTTT. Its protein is CASSQGSVGNSPLHF.

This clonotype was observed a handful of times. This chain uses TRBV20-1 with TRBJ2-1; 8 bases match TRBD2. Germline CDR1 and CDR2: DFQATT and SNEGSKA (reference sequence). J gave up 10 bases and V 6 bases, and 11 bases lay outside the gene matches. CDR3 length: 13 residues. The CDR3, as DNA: TGCAGTGCCCCGGGACTAGTAATCCACGAGCAGTTCTTC. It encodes CSAPGLVIHEQFF.

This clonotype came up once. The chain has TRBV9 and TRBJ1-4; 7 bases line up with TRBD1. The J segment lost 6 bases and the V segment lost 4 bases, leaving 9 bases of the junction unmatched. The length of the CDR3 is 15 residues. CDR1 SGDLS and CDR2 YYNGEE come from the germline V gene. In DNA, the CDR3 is TGTGCCAGCAGCCCCGGGACAGAGGTCTATGAAAAACTGTTTTTT. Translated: CASSPGTEVYEKLFF. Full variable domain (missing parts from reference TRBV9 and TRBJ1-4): DSGVTQTPKHLITATGQRVTLRCSPRSGDLSVYWYQQSLDQGLQFLIQYYNGEERAKGNILERFSAQQFPDLHSELNLSSLELGDSALYFCASSPGTEVYEKLFFGSGTQLSVL.

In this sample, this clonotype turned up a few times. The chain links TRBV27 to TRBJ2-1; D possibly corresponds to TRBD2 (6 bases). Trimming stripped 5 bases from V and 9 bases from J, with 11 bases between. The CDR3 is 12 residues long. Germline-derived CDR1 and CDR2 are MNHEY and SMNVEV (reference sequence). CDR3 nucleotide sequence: TGTGCCAGCAGTATCGGGGGAAGTGAGCAGTTCTTC. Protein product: CASSIGGSEQFF.

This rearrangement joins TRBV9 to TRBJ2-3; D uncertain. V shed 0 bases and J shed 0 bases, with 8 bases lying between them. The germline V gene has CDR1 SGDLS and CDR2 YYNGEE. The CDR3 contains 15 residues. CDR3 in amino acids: CASSVAVQSTDTQYF. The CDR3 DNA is TGTGCCAGCAGCGTAGCTGTCCAGAGCACAGATACGCAGTATTTT. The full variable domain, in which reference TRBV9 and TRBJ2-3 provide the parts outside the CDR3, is DSGVTQTPKHLITATGQRVTLRCSPRSGDLSVYWYQQSLDQGLQFLIQYYNGEERAKGNILERFSAQQFPDLHSELNLSSLELGDSALYFCASSVAVQSTDTQYFGPGTRLTVL.

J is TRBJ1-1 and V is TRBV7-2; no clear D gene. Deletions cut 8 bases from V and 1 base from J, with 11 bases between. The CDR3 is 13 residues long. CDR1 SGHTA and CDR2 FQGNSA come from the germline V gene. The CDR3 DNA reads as TGTGCCAGCGGCTCACAAGGGAACACTGAAGCTTTCTTT. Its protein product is CASGSQGNTEAFF.

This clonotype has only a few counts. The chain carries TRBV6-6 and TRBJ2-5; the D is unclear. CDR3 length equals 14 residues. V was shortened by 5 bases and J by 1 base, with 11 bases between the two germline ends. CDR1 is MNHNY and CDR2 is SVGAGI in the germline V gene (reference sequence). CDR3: CASSGTTPQETQYF. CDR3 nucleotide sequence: TGTGCCAGCAGTGGAACGACCCCCCAAGAGACCCAGTACTTC.